The T cell receptor (beta chain) under discussion was sequenced for a study of Ad26.COV2.S vaccination and SARS-CoV-2 variants. The study's findings and limits: Measurement of non-spike TCR breadth gave similar results in vaccine and placebo recipients. Reported post-vaccination CD8+ and CD4+ T cell responses to spike showed substantial breadth.

The CDR3 sequence is 15 residues long. J lost 8 bases, V lost 4 bases, and 8 bases had no gene match. From germline, CDR1 is SGHAT and CDR2 FQNNGV. TCRdb keeps only in-frame clones here, not all; method: immunoSEQ multiplex PCR. This table holds about 350,000 clones, 92% found once. In the case of this clone: Antigen: not known.

The receptor was isolated from a human donor who had recovered from COVID-19. The chain combines TRBV11-2 with TRBJ2-1; 10 nucleotides match TRBD2. The source was peripheral blood, collected after recovery from COVID-19. The CDR3 DNA is TGTGCCAGCAGCTCGCTAGCGGGGGAAAACTATGAGCAGTTCTTC. This encodes CASSSLAGENYEQFF.